The rows below give T cell receptor beta chains drawn from one sample of a study of blood T cells in healthy people across ages. TCRdb fed the 5' RACE reads into MiXCR, producing one record per CDR3 protein. The profile shows some 370,000 distinct CDR3 sequences, 45% to 65% of them singletons. Sequenced sample: blood. Receptors originate from a man aged 55 to 70 in good health. CDR3s include the opening cysteine and the closing phenylalanine or tryptophan. A D gene is named only where the DNA matches it firmly. Clone size, where shown, is once, few, many, or a class for clones that have expanded.

abundance,j_gene,d_gene,v_gene,CDR3aa,CDR3nt
-,TRBJ2-5,TRBD2,TRBV2,CASTDPVAGVGETQYF,TGTGCCAGCACCGACCCTGTAGCGGGAGTAGGGGAGACCCAGTACTTC
-,TRBJ2-7,-,TRBV20-1,CSADTPNRDEQYF,TGCAGTGCCGACACCCCGAACAGGGACGAGCAGTACTTC
few,TRBJ2-7,-,TRBV29-1,CSVNTGGVEYEQYF,TGCAGCGTAAACACAGGAGGGGTAGAGTACGAGCAGTACTTC
-,TRBJ2-1,-,TRBV24-1,CATSDLSGSSYNEQFF,TGTGCCACCAGTGATCTTAGCGGAAGCTCCTACAATGAGCAGTTCTTC
-,TRBJ1-1,-,TRBV14,CASSSGSRGSRAEAFF,TGTGCCAGCAGCTCGGGAAGTCGGGGAAGTAGGGCTGAAGCTTTCTTT
-,TRBJ2-7,TRBD1,TRBV7-9,CASSRGQGGDEQYF,TGTGCCAGCAGCAGGGGGCAGGGTGGCGACGAGCAGTACTTC
-,TRBJ2-7,-,TRBV24-1,CATSDLPTNWVHEQYF,TGTGCCACCAGTGATTTGCCGACAAACTGGGTCCACGAGCAGTACTTC
few,TRBJ2-7,-,TRBV29-1,CSVLRGPTYEQYF,TGCAGCGTTCTTCGGGGTCCCACCTACGAGCAGTACTTC
-,TRBJ1-1,-,TRBV5-1,CASSLAGMNTEAFF,TGCGCCAGCAGCTTGGCAGGGATGAACACTGAAGCTTTCTTT
few,TRBJ2-5,-,TRBV6-4,CASNPRDPQETQYF,TGTGCCAGCAACCCCCGGGATCCTCAAGAGACCCAGTACTTC
few,TRBJ1-2,-,TRBV6-6,CASSSERINYGYTF,TGTGCCAGCAGTTCGGAGCGGATCAACTATGGCTACACCTTC
-,TRBJ1-1,-,TRBV20-1,CSARIGGGAFF,TGCAGTGCTAGAATAGGAGGAGGAGCTTTCTTT
-,TRBJ1-6,-,TRBV27,CASRGSREFYNSPLHF,TGTGCCAGCCGGGGGTCGAGAGAGTTCTATAATTCACCCCTCCACTTT
-,TRBJ2-7,-,TRBV20-1,CSARDPAGALSYEQYF,TGCAGTGCTAGAGATCCTGCGGGGGCGCTCTCCTACGAGCAGTACTTC
-,TRBJ1-2,-,TRBV12-3/TRBV12-4,CASRVSAARYGYTF,TGTGCCAGCCGAGTGTCGGCAGCGCGCTATGGCTACACCTTC
-,TRBJ2-5,-,TRBV12-3/TRBV12-4,CASSLRRQDEQYF,TGTGCCAGCAGTCTACGGAGACAGGATGAGCAGTACTTC
-,TRBJ2-2,-,TRBV30,CAWREDPNTGELFF,TGTGCCTGGAGGGAGGACCCCAACACCGGGGAGCTGTTTTTT
-,TRBJ2-5,-,TRBV4-2,CASSQDEWGGLQETQYF,TGTGCCAGCAGCCAAGACGAGTGGGGGGGCCTCCAAGAGACCCAGTACTTC
few,TRBJ2-1,-,TRBV7-3,CASSRNSLNEQFF,TGTGCCAGCAGCCGGAATTCTTTGAATGAGCAGTTCTTC
-,TRBJ1-2,-,TRBV20-1,CSARRQLYGYTF,TGCAGTGCTAGAAGGCAGCTTTATGGCTACACCTTC
once,TRBJ1-1,-,TRBV30,CAWSVWGVNPEAFF,TGTGCCTGGAGTGTGTGGGGGGTGAACCCTGAAGCTTTCTTT
-,TRBJ2-7,TRBD1,TRBV5-8,CASSRRDRAVYEQYF,TGTGCCAGCTCCAGACGGGACAGGGCGGTCTACGAGCAGTACTTC
-,TRBJ2-1,TRBD2,TRBV6-2/TRBV6-3,CASSSTSESHPYNEQFF,TGTGCCAGCAGTTCGACTAGCGAGAGCCATCCTTACAATGAACAGTTCTTC
-,TRBJ2-1,-,TRBV28,CASSWGLGEQFF,TGTGCCAGCAGTTGGGGGTTGGGTGAGCAGTTCTTC
-,TRBJ2-1,-,TRBV20-1,CSARDGRGRTNEQFF,TGCAGTGCTAGAGATGGCAGGGGGAGGACTAATGAGCAGTTCTTC
-,TRBJ2-7,-,TRBV28,CASTLDSSYEQYF,TGTGCCAGCACCCTCGACAGCTCCTACGAGCAGTACTTC
-,TRBJ2-6,TRBD1,TRBV5-1,CASSPRDRVQAGANVLTF,TGCGCCAGCAGCCCCCGGGACAGAGTTCAAGCTGGGGCCAACGTCCTGACTTTC